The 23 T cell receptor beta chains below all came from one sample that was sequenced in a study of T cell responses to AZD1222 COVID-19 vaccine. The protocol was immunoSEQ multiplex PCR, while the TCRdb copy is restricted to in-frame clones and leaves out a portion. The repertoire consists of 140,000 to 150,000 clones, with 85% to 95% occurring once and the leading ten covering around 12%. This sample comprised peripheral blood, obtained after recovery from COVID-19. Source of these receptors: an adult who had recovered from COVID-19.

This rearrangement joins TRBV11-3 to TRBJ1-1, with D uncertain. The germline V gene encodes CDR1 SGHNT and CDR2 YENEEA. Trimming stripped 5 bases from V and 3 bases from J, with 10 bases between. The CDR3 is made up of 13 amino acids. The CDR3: CASSNNGDTEAFF. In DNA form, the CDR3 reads TGTGCCAGCAGCAACAATGGGGACACTGAAGCTTTCTTT.

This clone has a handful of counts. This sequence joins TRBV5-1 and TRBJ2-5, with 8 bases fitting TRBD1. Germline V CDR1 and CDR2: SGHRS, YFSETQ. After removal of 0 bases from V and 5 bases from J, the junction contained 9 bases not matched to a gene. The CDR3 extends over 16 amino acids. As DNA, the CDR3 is TGCGCCAGCAGCTTGGACGTGGCAGGGGGCGGCGAGACCCAGTACTTC. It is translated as CASSLDVAGGGETQYF.

The CDR3 DNA sequence: TGTGCCAGCCTGGGGCTTTATACTAGCGGGATCTACAATGAGCAGTTCTTC. It yields the protein CASLGLYTSGIYNEQFF. The gene calls are TRBV28 and TRBJ2-1; 10 nucleotides align to TRBD2. Germline CDR1 MDHEN, CDR2 SYDVKM. The CDR3 extends over 17 amino acids. Trimming removed 8 bases from V and 3 bases from J; junction bases left unmatched: 13.

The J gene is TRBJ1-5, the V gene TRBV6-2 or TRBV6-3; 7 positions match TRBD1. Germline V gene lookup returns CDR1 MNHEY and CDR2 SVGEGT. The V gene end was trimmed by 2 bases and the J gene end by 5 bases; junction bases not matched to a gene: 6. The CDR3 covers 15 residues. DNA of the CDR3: TGTGCCAGCAGTTACACAGGGGCGAAAGATCAGCCCCAGCATTTT. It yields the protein CASSYTGAKDQPQHF.

CDR3 coding DNA: TGCGCCAGCAGAGTGGAGGGGCTCAACACCGGGGAGCTGTTTTTT. Protein: CASRVEGLNTGELFF. The chain has TRBV5-1 and TRBJ2-2, with D tentatively TRBD2 (6 bases). Trimming shortened V by 5 bases and J by 2 bases, and 13 bases separated the two germline ends. This CDR3 has 15 amino acids. CDR1 SGHRS and CDR2 YFSETQ come from the germline V gene.

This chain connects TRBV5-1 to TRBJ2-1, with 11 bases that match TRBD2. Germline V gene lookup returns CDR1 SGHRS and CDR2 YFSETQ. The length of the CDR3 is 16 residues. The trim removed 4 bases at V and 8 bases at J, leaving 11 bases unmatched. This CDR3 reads CASSPQPSGGFYEQFF. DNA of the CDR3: TGCGCCAGCAGCCCCCAGCCTAGCGGGGGGTTCTATGAGCAGTTCTTC.

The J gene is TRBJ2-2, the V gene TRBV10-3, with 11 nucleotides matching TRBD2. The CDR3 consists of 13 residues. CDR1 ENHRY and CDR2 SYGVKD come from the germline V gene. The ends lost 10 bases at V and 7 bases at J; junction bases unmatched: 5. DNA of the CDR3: TGTGCCACACTAGCGGGAGCGGGCGGGGAGCTGTTTTTT. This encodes CATLAGAGGELFF.

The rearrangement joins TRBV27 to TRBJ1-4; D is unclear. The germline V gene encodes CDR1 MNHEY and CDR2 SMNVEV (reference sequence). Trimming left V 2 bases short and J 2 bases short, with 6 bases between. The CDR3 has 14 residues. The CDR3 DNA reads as TGTGCCAGCAGTTTAGGTGGGACTAATGAAAAACTGTTTTTT. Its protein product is CASSLGGTNEKLFF.

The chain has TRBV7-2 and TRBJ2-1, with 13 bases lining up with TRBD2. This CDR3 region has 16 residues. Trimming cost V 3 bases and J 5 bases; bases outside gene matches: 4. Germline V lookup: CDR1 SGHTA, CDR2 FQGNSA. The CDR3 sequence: CASSLGGLAGDNEQFF. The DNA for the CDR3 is TGTGCCAGCAGCTTGGGAGGACTAGCGGGAGACAATGAGCAGTTCTTC.

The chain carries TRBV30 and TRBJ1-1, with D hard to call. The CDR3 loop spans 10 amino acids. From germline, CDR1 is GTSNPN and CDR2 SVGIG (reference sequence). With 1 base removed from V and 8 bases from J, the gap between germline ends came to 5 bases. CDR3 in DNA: TGTGCCTGGAGTGGCCGAGAAGCTTTCTTT. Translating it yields CAWSGREAFF.

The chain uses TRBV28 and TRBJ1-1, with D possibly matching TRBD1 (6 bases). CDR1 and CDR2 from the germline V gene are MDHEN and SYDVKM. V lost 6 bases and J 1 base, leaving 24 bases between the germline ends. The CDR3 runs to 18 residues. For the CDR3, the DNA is TGTGCCAGCAGCCACACCCCCCGGGGGCGGTTTTCGAACACTGAAGCTTTCTTT. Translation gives CASSHTPRGRFSNTEAFF.

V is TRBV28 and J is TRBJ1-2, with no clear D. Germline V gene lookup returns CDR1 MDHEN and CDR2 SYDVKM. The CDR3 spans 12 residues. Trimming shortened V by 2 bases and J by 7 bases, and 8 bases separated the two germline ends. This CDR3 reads CASSLKGAGYTF. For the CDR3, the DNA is TGTGCCAGCAGTTTAAAGGGTGCTGGCTACACCTTC.

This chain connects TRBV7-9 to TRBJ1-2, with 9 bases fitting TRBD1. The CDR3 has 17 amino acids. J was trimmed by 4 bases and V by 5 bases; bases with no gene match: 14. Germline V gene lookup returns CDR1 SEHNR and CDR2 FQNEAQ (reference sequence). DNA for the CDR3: TGTGCCAGCAGCCACACGAGGGCAGGGACAGGGCTCTATGGCTACACCTTC. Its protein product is CASSHTRAGTGLYGYTF.

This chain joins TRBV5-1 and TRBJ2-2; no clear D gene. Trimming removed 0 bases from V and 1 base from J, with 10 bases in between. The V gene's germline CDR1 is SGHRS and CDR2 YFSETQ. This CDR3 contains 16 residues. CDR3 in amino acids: CASSLGVRQNTGELFF. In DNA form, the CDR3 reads TGCGCCAGCAGCTTGGGGGTACGGCAGAACACCGGGGAGCTGTTTTTT.

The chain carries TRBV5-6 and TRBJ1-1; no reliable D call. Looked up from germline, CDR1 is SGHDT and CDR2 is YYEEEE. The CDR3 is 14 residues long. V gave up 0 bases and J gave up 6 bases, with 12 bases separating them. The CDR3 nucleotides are TGTGCCAGCAGCTTGGGGCGTAAAGGTCCTGAAGCTTTCTTT. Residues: CASSLGRKGPEAFF.

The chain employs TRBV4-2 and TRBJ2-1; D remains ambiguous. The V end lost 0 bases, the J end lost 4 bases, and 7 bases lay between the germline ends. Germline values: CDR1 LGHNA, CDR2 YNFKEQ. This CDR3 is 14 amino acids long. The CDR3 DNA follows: TGTGCCAGCAGCCAAGAGGACGGTTACAATGAGCAGTTCTTC. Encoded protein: CASSQEDGYNEQFF.

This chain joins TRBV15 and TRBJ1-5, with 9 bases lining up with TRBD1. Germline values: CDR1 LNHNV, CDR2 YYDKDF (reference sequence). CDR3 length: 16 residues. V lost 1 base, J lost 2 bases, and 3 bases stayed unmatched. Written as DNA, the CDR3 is TGTGCCACCAGCAGAGGGACAGGGGTGGGCAATCAGCCCCAGCATTTT. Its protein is CATSRGTGVGNQPQHF.

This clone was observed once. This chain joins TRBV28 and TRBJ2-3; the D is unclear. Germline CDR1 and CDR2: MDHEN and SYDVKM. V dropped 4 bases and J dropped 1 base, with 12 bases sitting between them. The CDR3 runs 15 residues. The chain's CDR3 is CASSSSSVGTDTQYF. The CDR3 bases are TGTGCCAGCAGTTCCTCTAGTGTAGGCACAGATACGCAGTATTTT.

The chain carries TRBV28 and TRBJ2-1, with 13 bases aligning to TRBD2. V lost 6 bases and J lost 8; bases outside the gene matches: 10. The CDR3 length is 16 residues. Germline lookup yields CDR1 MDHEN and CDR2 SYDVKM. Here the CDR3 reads CASRGGLAGVLDEQFF. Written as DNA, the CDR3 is TGTGCCAGCAGAGGCGGACTAGCGGGAGTTTTGGATGAGCAGTTCTTC.

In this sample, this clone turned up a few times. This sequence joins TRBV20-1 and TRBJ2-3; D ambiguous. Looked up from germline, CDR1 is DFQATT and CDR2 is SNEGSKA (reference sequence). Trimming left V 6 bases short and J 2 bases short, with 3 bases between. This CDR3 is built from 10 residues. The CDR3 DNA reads TGCAGTGCCGCCACAGATACGCAGTATTTT. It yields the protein CSAATDTQYF.

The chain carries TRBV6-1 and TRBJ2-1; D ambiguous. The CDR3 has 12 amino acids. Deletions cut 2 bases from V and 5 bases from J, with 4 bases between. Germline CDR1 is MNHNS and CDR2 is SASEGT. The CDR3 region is CASSELNNEQFF. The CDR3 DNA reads TGTGCCAGCAGTGAACTAAACAATGAGCAGTTCTTC.

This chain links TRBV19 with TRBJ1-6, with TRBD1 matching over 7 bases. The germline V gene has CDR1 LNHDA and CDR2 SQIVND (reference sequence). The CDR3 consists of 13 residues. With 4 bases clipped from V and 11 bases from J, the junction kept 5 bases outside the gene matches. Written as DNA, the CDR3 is TGTGCCAGTAGTACTAATACAGGGGCACCCCTCCACTTT. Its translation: CASSTNTGAPLHF. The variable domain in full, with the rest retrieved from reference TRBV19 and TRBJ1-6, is DGGITQSPKYLFRKEGQNVTLSCEQNLNHDAMYWYRQDPGQGLRLIYYSQIVNDFQKGDIAEGYSVSREKKESFPLTVTSAQKNPTAFYLCASSTNTGAPLHFGNGTRLTVT.

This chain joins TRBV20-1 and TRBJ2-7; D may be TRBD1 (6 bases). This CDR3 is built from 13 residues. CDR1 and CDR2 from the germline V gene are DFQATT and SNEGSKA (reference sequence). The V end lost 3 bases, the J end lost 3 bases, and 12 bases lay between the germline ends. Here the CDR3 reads CSASGTLVYEQYF. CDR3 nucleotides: TGCAGTGCTAGTGGGACACTCGTCTACGAGCAGTACTTC.